Below, 7 T cell receptor beta chains from the same sample are listed, as sequenced in a study of shared clonotypes between healthy human individuals (dated by TCRdb to the early 2020s). The receptor library was made with the immunoSEQ multiplex PCR assay. TCRdb provides this immuneACCESS table in a form limited to in-frame rearrangements. Some clones are lacking; in checked studies, under half of them reflect an unresolved V gene, and why the rest are absent is not known. The sample table records roughly 1,500,000 clones; approximately 98.5% of these occur just once. The ten largest account for about 0.4% of the sample. The sequencing input was naive CD4+ T cells sorted from blood. The cell subset or site tag for this specimen amounts to: CD45RA+ positively selected. All receptors come from a man aged 25-40 years in good health.

The chain recombines TRBV10-2 with TRBJ2-3; D unclear. V was shortened by 6 bases and J by 0 bases, with 4 bases between the two germline ends. Germline CDR1 is WSHSY and CDR2 is SAAADI. The CDR3 is 12 residues long. CDR3 sequence reads: CASSVSTDTQYF. CDR3 nucleotide sequence: TGCGCCAGCAGCGTGAGCACAGATACGCAGTATTTT.

The CDR3 reads CASSAPGLRDGYTF. As DNA, the CDR3 is TGTGCCAGCAGCGCCCCCGGGTTAAGGGATGGCTACACCTTC. This rearrangement joins TRBV13 to TRBJ1-2; no firm D call. The V and J ends lost 5 bases and 6 bases respectively, with 16 bases between them. The CDR3 covers 14 residues. From germline, CDR1 is PRHDT and CDR2 FYEKMQ (reference sequence).

The chain couples TRBV7-2 to TRBJ2-2; D remains ambiguous. The germline V gene encodes CDR1 SGHTA and CDR2 FQGNSA. V was clipped by 1 base and J by 4 bases, with 1 base between them. The CDR3 sequence is 12 residues long. The CDR3 bases are TGTGCCAGCAGCTTAGGCACCGGGGAGCTGTTTTTT. The encoded protein is CASSLGTGELFF.

This chain joins TRBV5-1 and TRBJ2-7; 7 bases match TRBD1. The junction had 4 bases not matched to a gene; V was cut back by 0 bases and J by 1 base. The germline CDR1 and CDR2 sequences are SGHRS and YFSETQ. This CDR3 is 15 amino acids long. In DNA form, the CDR3 reads TGCGCCAGCAGCTTGGGACAGGGCGGTTCCTACGAGCAGTACTTC. Its protein is CASSLGQGGSYEQYF. Combining the CDR3 with reference TRBV5-1 and TRBJ2-7 gives the whole variable domain KAGVTQTPRYLIKTRGQQVTLSCSPISGHRSVSWYQQTPGQGLQFLFEYFSETQRNKGNFPGRFSGRQFSNSRSEMNVSTLELGDSALYLCASSLGQGGSYEQYFGPGTRLTVT.

The rearrangement links TRBV6-6 to TRBJ1-5, with 7 bases lining up with TRBD1. V dropped 4 bases and J dropped 6; count of bases not matched to a gene: 9. CDR1 MNHNY and CDR2 SVGAGI come from the germline V gene (reference sequence). The CDR3 covers 15 residues. CDR3 DNA: TGTGCCAGCAGTTCAACGACAGGGTTGGCTCAGCCCCAGCATTTT. This sequence encodes CASSSTTGLAQPQHF.

The genes are TRBV5-1 and TRBJ2-7, with a possible D match to TRBD1 (5 bases). CDR1 SGHRS and CDR2 YFSETQ come from the germline V gene. Trimming removed 1 base at V and 4 bases at J, with 15 bases between. This CDR3 has 15 amino acids. The CDR3 spells CASSLIQKGDYEQYF. The CDR3 DNA reads as TGCGCCAGCAGCTTGATACAGAAAGGGGATTACGAGCAGTACTTC.

This chain links TRBV20-1 with TRBJ1-1; no definite D call. The V gene lost 0 bases and the J gene lost 6 bases, with 5 bases spanning the gap. Per germline, CDR1 DFQATT and CDR2 SNEGSKA (reference sequence). The CDR3 consists of 11 residues. CDR3: CSARDHPEAFF. CDR3 coding DNA: TGCAGTGCTAGAGATCACCCTGAAGCTTTCTTT.